This TCR beta chain derives from a study of T cell repertoires in cytomegalovirus infection. Across the study: HLA-C-restricted CMV epitopes, recently identified, and well-studied HLA-B-restricted ones were used by the study. Shared public TCR beta signatures pointed to both CMV infection and a matching HLA type. Study results and limitations: The study identified carriers of CMV plus the relevant HLA from cumulative public TCR beta family frequency.

Via MiXCR, TCRdb re-called the reads, giving one row per CDR3 protein. In the table there are roughly 500,000 distinct CDR3 sequences, more than 40% of which are singletons. Germline CDR1 LGHNT, CDR2 FRNRAP. The CDR3 runs to 19 residues. The V end was cut by 0 bases, the J end by 0 bases, with 18 bases between. A remark on this clonotype: Its antigen is not identified.

V is TRBV12-5 and J is TRBJ1-5, with D tentatively TRBD1 (5 bases). This TCR came from a human donor in good health (CMV status not recorded). Some clones in this sample may be carry-over from other donors' samples. Sequencing was performed on cultured PBMCs, taken from culture after CMV antigen stimulation. CDR3 residues: CASGLVRDGTVYSNQPQHF. CDR3 in DNA: TGTGCTAGTGGTTTGGTACGGGATGGGACCGTCTATAGCAATCAGCCCCAGCATTTT.